This passage covers 4 T cell receptor beta chains from one sample sequenced in a study of shared clonotypes between healthy human individuals. TCRdb's table, derived via immunoSEQ multiplex PCR, lists solely in-frame clones and lacks some. The sample holds around 990,000 clones, 60% to 80% seen once. Sequences were obtained from memory CD4+ T cells from PBMCs. Subset given: CD45RA-negative fraction. The receptors derive from a man between 18 and 29 years old in good health. Some clones in this sample may be carry-over from other donors' samples.

This chain connects TRBV13 to TRBJ2-1, with TRBD2 identical over 10 bases. V lost 6 bases, J lost 0 bases, and 2 bases stayed unmatched. Germline CDR1 and CDR2: PRHDT and FYEKMQ (reference sequence). CDR3 length equals 15 residues. CDR3 sequence: CASRRLAGSYNEQFF. The CDR3, as DNA: TGTGCCAGCAGACGACTAGCGGGCTCCTACAATGAGCAGTTCTTC. Using reference TRBV13 and TRBJ2-1 for the parts outside the CDR3, the full variable domain is AAGVIQSPRHLIKEKRETATLKCYPIPRHDTVYWYQQGPGQDPQFLISFYEKMQSDKGSIPDRFSAQQFSDYHSELNMSSLELGDSALYFCASRRLAGSYNEQFFGPGTRLTVL.

A single count supports this clone. This CDR3 reads CASSSRASGRANEQFF. CDR3 DNA sequence: TGTGCCAGCAGCTCCCGAGCTAGCGGGAGGGCAAATGAGCAGTTCTTC. J is TRBJ2-1 and V is TRBV7-3; 12 bases agree with TRBD2. From germline, CDR1 is SGHTA and CDR2 FQGTGA. The CDR3 consists of 16 residues. V was pared by 4 bases and J by 7 bases, with 8 bases of the junction left unmatched.

In its sample, this clone was seen a few times. The chain recombines TRBV12-5 with TRBJ2-2; perhaps D is TRBD1 or TRBD2 (5 bases each). V dropped 0 bases and J dropped 13 bases, with 18 bases sitting between them. The CDR3 has 15 residues. Germline V gene lookup returns CDR1 LGHNT and CDR2 FRNRAP. The CDR3 sequence: CASGLVRRGPGRLFF. The DNA for the CDR3 is TGTGCTAGTGGTTTGGTACGGCGCGGACCGGGGCGGCTGTTTTTT.

The rearrangement uses TRBV5-1 and TRBJ2-1, with D maybe TRBD2 (5 bases). Germline V gene lookup returns CDR1 SGHRS and CDR2 YFSETQ. V dropped 0 bases and J dropped 0 bases, with 7 bases sitting between them. The CDR3 loop spans 15 amino acids. The CDR3 sequence: CASSLGESSYNEQFF. The CDR3 bases are TGCGCCAGCAGCTTGGGGGAGAGCTCCTACAATGAGCAGTTCTTC.